These 29 T cell receptor beta chains originate from one sample sequenced in a study of T cell responses to AZD1222 COVID-19 vaccine. Profiled with immunoSEQ multiplex PCR; TCRdb holds only in-frame clones, not every one. The sample yields more than 70,000 clones, around 83% seen once. The sample here was peripheral blood, taken on day 0 of AZD1222 vaccination. These receptors came from an adult in good health.

This sequence joins TRBV30 and TRBJ2-3; no definite D call. Per germline, CDR1 GTSNPN and CDR2 SVGIG (reference sequence). The ends were cut back, 2 bases at V and 6 bases at J, with 9 bases in the middle. This CDR3 spans 12 amino acids. CDR3 bases: TGTGCCTGGAGTCAGGTTGGGGATACGCAGTATTTT. Its translation: CAWSQVGDTQYF.

This clone was seen just once. This chain uses TRBV9 with TRBJ1-1, with a weak D call TRBD1 (5 bases). The CDR3 is made up of 13 amino acids. In germline, CDR1 is SGDLS, CDR2 YYNGEE. V gave up 3 bases and J gave up 9 bases, with 15 bases separating them. The CDR3 coding sequence is TGTGCCAGCAGCGCAGCAGGGACGGACCAAGCTTTCTTT. This gives the protein CASSAAGTDQAFF.

The gene calls are TRBV7-3 and TRBJ1-1, with D possibly being TRBD1 (6 bases). CDR3 length equals 17 residues. CDR1 SGHTA and CDR2 FQGTGA come from the germline V gene. Trimming left V 0 bases short and J 0 bases short, with 14 bases between. The CDR3 DNA follows: TGTGCCAGCAGCTTAACCCCAGGGGTGTTCATGAACACTGAAGCTTTCTTT. Its protein is CASSLTPGVFMNTEAFF.

The chain joins TRBV5-1 to TRBJ1-4, with a possible D match to TRBD1 (5 bases). The CDR3 spans 14 residues. Germline-derived CDR1 and CDR2 are SGHRS and YFSETQ. Trimming shortened V by 4 bases and J by 6 bases, and 13 bases separated the two germline ends. This CDR3 reads CASSADSGYEKLFF. The CDR3, as DNA: TGCGCCAGCAGCGCCGACAGCGGCTATGAAAAACTGTTTTTT.

A few counts support this clone. V gene TRBV23-1 combines with J gene TRBJ1-5, with a possible D match to TRBD1 (5 bases). TRBV23-1 is known as an ORF, though its function is uncertain. The CDR3 is 17 residues long. Trimming pared 2 bases from V and 0 bases from J, leaving 14 bases between. The CDR3 spells CASSQRQPNYSNQPQHF. As DNA, the CDR3 is TGCGCCAGCAGTCAACGACAGCCAAACTATAGCAATCAGCCCCAGCATTTT.

This clone was picked up a small number of times. This chain joins TRBV9 and TRBJ2-2, with 10 nucleotides matching TRBD1. Germline V gene sequence: CDR1 SGDLS, CDR2 YYNGEE. This CDR3 has 16 amino acids. With V trimmed by 3 bases and J by 3 bases, 5 bases remained unmatched. The CDR3 reads CASSGRGQGHTGELFF. Here the CDR3 DNA reads TGTGCCAGCAGCGGACGGGGACAGGGGCACACCGGGGAGCTGTTTTTT.

This clone was detected a few times. The chain employs TRBV7-6 and TRBJ2-3; 7 bases map to TRBD2. Germline V CDR1 and CDR2: SGHVS, FNYEAQ. This CDR3 has 15 residues. Germline trimming cut 5 bases from V and 3 bases from J; bases unmatched to any gene: 8. This CDR3 is CASSPLSGYTDTQYF. The CDR3 DNA reads as TGTGCCAGCAGCCCCCTTAGCGGGTATACAGATACGCAGTATTTT.

The V call is TRBV28, the J call TRBJ1-2; D call uncertain. CDR1 MDHEN and CDR2 SYDVKM come from the germline V gene. V shed 4 bases and J shed 0 bases, with 12 bases lying between them. The CDR3 totals 15 residues. CDR3 DNA: TGTGCCAGCAGTTCAGACTCAGGTCCTAACTATGGCTACACCTTC. The encoded protein is CASSSDSGPNYGYTF.

The rearrangement links TRBV27 to TRBJ1-6, with D maybe TRBD1 (5 bases). V shed 3 bases and J shed 7 bases, with 16 bases lying between them. This CDR3 comprises 16 residues. Germline V CDR1 and CDR2: MNHEY, SMNVEV (reference sequence). The CDR3 DNA reads as TGTGCCAGCAGTTTGGGTCAGGGACTTGAGAATTCACCCCTCCACTTT. Translating gives CASSLGQGLENSPLHF.

This rearrangement joins TRBV6-2 or TRBV6-3 to TRBJ2-3, with a weak D call TRBD1 (5 bases). The CDR3 is 14 residues long. CDR1 and CDR2 (germline): MNHEY, SVGEGT. Trimming took off 3 bases at V and 1 base at J, with 8 bases between the two ends. The CDR3 DNA is TGTGCCAGCAGTTATGGGGCGGGCACAGATACGCAGTATTTT. The encoded protein is CASSYGAGTDTQYF.

CDR3 bases: TGTGCCACTGATGGTGGGGACAGGGGGCTGGGGGAGCAGTACTTC. Its protein is CATDGGDRGLGEQYF. The chain couples TRBV2 to TRBJ2-7, with TRBD1 matching over 12 bases. V shed 10 bases, J shed 7 bases, and the junction held 14 bases outside the gene matches. Germline CDR1 and CDR2: SNHLY and FYNNEI. The CDR3 covers 15 residues.

In this sample, this clone turned up a few times. The chain links TRBV2 to TRBJ1-3; a possible D gene is TRBD1 (6 bases). The CDR3 covers 16 residues. Trimming removed 6 bases from V and 0 bases from J, with 15 bases in between. In germline, CDR1 is SNHLY, CDR2 FYNNEI. CDR3 bases: TGTGCCAGCAGAGAATTCGGGACATTCTCTGGAAACACCATATATTTT. It yields the protein CASREFGTFSGNTIYF.

This chain joins TRBV27 and TRBJ1-2, with D possibly matching TRBD1 (6 bases). The CDR3 covers 14 residues. The germline CDR1 and CDR2 sequences are MNHEY and SMNVEV (reference sequence). V shed 1 base and J shed 5 bases, with 11 bases lying between them. CDR3 nucleotides: TGTGCCAGCAGTTTATTTGCGGGGGCTTATGGCTACACCTTC. Amino acid sequence: CASSLFAGAYGYTF.

This clone was picked up a small number of times. CDR3 DNA: TGTGCCAGCAGCTTAATAGGGGGACGGCATAACTATGGCTACACCTTC. Amino acids: CASSLIGGRHNYGYTF. The J gene is TRBJ1-2, the V gene TRBV11-2; weak D call: TRBD1 (6 bases). The germline CDR1 and CDR2 sequences are SGHAT and FQNNGV. The CDR3 contains 16 residues. V gave up 2 bases and J gave up 1 base, with 14 bases separating them.

The chain carries TRBV5-8 and TRBJ2-3; TRBD1 matches 10 bases. The CDR3 sequence is 15 residues long. The germline V gene encodes CDR1 SGHTS and CDR2 YDEGEE. V shed 4 bases and J 1 base; nucleotides not matched to a gene: 3. In DNA, the CDR3 is TGTGCCAGCAGCCCCGGGACAGGGGGCACAGATACGCAGTATTTT. Protein: CASSPGTGGTDTQYF.

This clone came up a few times. V and J are TRBV10-3 and TRBJ2-5; 10 bases align to TRBD1. Germline assignment: CDR1 ENHRY and CDR2 SYGVKD. Trimming took 6 bases from V and 5 from J; bases not matched to a gene: 9. This CDR3 has 15 amino acids. In DNA form, the CDR3 reads TGTGCCATCAGACCGGACAGGGGGTTTTCGGAGACCCAGTACTTC. The encoded protein is CAIRPDRGFSETQYF.

The genes are TRBV6-5 and TRBJ1-2; TRBD1 might be the D (5 bases). The germline gives CDR1 MNHEY, CDR2 SVGAGI. The ends were cut back, 5 bases at V and 4 bases at J, with 11 bases in the middle. This CDR3 spans 13 amino acids. The CDR3 is CASSKSDTYGYTF. In DNA, the CDR3 is TGTGCCAGCAGTAAATCGGACACCTATGGCTACACCTTC.

The rearrangement joins TRBV7-3 to TRBJ1-1; TRBD1 matches 9 bases. V dropped 3 bases and J dropped 7; count of bases not matched to a gene: 6. This CDR3 region has 14 residues. Germline assignment: CDR1 SGHTA and CDR2 FQGTGA. The CDR3 sequence: CASSFSTGGGEAFF. As DNA, the CDR3 is TGTGCCAGCAGCTTTTCAACAGGGGGCGGTGAAGCTTTCTTT.

J is TRBJ2-6 and V is TRBV7-8; a weak D match, TRBD1 (6 bases). Germline V CDR1 and CDR2: SGHVS, FQNEAQ. V lost 3 bases and J 2 bases, leaving 11 bases between the germline ends. The CDR3 is made up of 16 amino acids. As DNA, the CDR3 is TGTGCCAGCAGCTTCTACAGGGCCCCTGGGGCCAACGTCCTGACTTTC. Its translation: CASSFYRAPGANVLTF.

The CDR3 bases are TGTGCCAGCAGCTTAGTTGGCACAGTAAAAGAGACCCAGTACTTC. Protein sequence: CASSLVGTVKETQYF. J is TRBJ2-5 and V is TRBV11-2; D uncertain. Germline V gene lookup returns CDR1 SGHAT and CDR2 FQNNGV. This CDR3 is built from 15 residues. Trimming removed 1 base at V and 3 bases at J, with 12 bases between.

The gene calls are TRBV19 and TRBJ1-1; possibly TRBD1 for D (5 bases). CDR3 length equals 16 residues. V was clipped by 4 bases and J by 1 base, with 16 bases between them. The germline gives CDR1 LNHDA, CDR2 SQIVND (reference sequence). CDR3 residues: CASSTPREGTNTEAFF. The DNA of the CDR3 is TGTGCCAGTAGTACCCCTAGAGAGGGGACGAACACTGAAGCTTTCTTT.

CDR3 sequence: CASSRGGGSNQPQHF. DNA for the CDR3: TGTGCCAGCAGCCGAGGGGGGGGAAGCAATCAGCCCCAGCATTTT. The chain uses TRBV11-1 and TRBJ1-5; tentative D call: TRBD1 (6 bases). V was clipped by 5 bases and J by 1 base, with 12 bases between them. Germline V gene data show CDR1 as SGHAT and CDR2 as FQDESV (reference sequence). This CDR3 is 15 amino acids long.

The chain combines TRBV7-9 with TRBJ1-3; the D gene is possibly TRBD1 (5 bases). CDR1 and CDR2 from the germline V gene are SEHNR and FQNEAQ (reference sequence). The CDR3 consists of 13 residues. V lost 3 bases, J lost 7 bases, and 10 bases lay in between. CDR3 bases: TGTGCCAGCAGCTTGGCCGGGGCGAACACCATATATTTT. Translating it yields CASSLAGANTIYF.

This clone was picked up one time. CDR3 sequence reads: CASRDRGETDTQYF. DNA for the CDR3: TGTGCCAGCAGAGACAGGGGGGAGACAGATACGCAGTATTTT. This chain connects TRBV27 to TRBJ2-3; 9 nucleotides match TRBD1. Losses at the gene ends were 6 bases for V and 3 bases for J; bases not matched to a gene: 4. The CDR3 totals 14 residues. Germline V gene sequence: CDR1 MNHEY, CDR2 SMNVEV (reference sequence).

The chain employs TRBV28 and TRBJ1-4, with TRBD1 as a possible D gene (6 bases). With 2 bases removed from V and 4 bases from J, the gap between germline ends came to 14 bases. Per germline, CDR1 MDHEN and CDR2 SYDVKM. CDR3 length: 16 amino acids. The CDR3 DNA follows: TGTGCCAGCAGTTTAGGAGCGGGGGGCCTTAATGAAAAACTGTTTTTT. It is translated as CASSLGAGGLNEKLFF.

The gene calls are TRBV20-1 and TRBJ2-5, with D perhaps matching TRBD1 (6 bases). Trimming removed 7 bases at V and 3 bases at J, with 9 bases between. Germline V gives CDR1 DFQATT, CDR2 SNEGSKA (reference sequence). The CDR3 is made up of 11 amino acids. This CDR3 is CSGTEKETQYF. The CDR3 DNA follows: TGCAGTGGGACAGAAAAAGAGACCCAGTACTTC.

The V and J genes are TRBV7-6 and TRBJ1-6; the D is unclear. V dropped 0 bases and J dropped 6 bases, with 9 bases sitting between them. This CDR3 is 15 amino acids long. CDR1 and CDR2 (germline): SGHVS, FNYEAQ. CDR3 coding DNA: TGTGCCAGCAGCTTAGCGCGGACTGTTAATTCACCCCTCCACTTT. Encoded protein: CASSLARTVNSPLHF.

The chain combines TRBV3-1 (or the pseudogene TRBV3-2) with TRBJ1-2, with D tentatively TRBD1 (6 bases). Trimming left V 2 bases short and J 8 bases short, with 12 bases between. CDR1 and CDR2 (germline): LGHDT, YNNKEL (reference sequence). CDR3 length: 13 amino acids. CDR3 amino acids: CASSQQGGLGYTF. The CDR3 nucleotides read TGTGCCAGCAGCCAACAAGGGGGGCTGGGCTACACCTTC.

The table lists this clone with a count of one. CDR3 sequence (DNA): TGCGCCAGCAGCGCACAGGAGGGTCAGCCCCAGCATTTT. Amino acid sequence: CASSAQEGQPQHF. The chain joins TRBV4-3 to TRBJ1-5, with a weak D call TRBD1 (5 bases). Trimming stripped 5 bases from V and 6 bases from J, with 11 bases between. This CDR3 region has 13 residues. CDR1 and CDR2 from the germline V gene are LGHNA and YSLEER.